Listed below are T cell receptor beta chains from one sample, sequenced in a study of PD-1 blockade in classical Hodgkin lymphoma. Profiled with immunoSEQ multiplex PCR; TCRdb holds only in-frame clones, not every one. The table has 50,000 to 75,000 clones, over 75% seen once. The sample was peripheral blood mononuclear cells (PBMCs), taken at baseline. These TCRs come from a human donor with classical Hodgkin lymphoma. Each CDR3 is given with its conserved first and last residue.

v_gene,j_gene,CDR3aa
TRBV6-5,TRBJ2-1,CASSYTLGASYNEQFF
TRBV6-5,TRBJ1-1,CASSAWDRNTEAFF
TRBV5-5,TRBJ2-2,CASSLAVRPIVKTGELFF
TRBV2,TRBJ1-2,CASSDIRYGYTF
TRBV5-1,TRBJ1-3,CASSFDQTGSPGNTIYF
TRBV7-6,TRBJ2-1,CASSPGVGGPRYEQFF
TRBV19,TRBJ1-5,CASSLGSNQPQHF
TRBV2,TRBJ1-4,CASTRAGEKLFF
TRBV5-1,TRBJ1-1,CASSLVSGNTEAFF
TRBV9,TRBJ1-2,CASSAGVYGYTF
TRBV10-3,TRBJ2-3,CAISVSMGGQGRPQYF
TRBV7-9,TRBJ2-7,CASSLVPGSKDEQYF